This T cell receptor (beta chain) was sequenced during a study of cytomegalovirus exposure and HLA in healthy donors. CDR1 SGHTA and CDR2 FQGNSA come from the germline V gene. The CDR3 extends over 13 amino acids. V was pared by 2 bases and J by 3 bases, with 7 bases between. A multiplex PCR was run with 60 Vbeta primers and 13 Jbeta primers. The table came from immunoSEQ multiplex PCR; TCRdb's copy has only in-frame clones and leaves some out. The data show about 120,000 clones, over 60% seen once. The chain is built from TRBV7-2 and TRBJ1-1, with D perhaps TRBD1 (5 bases). The receptor comes from a man aged 35-49 years in good health and CMV-seropositive. The sequencing sample was made of PBMCs. The DNA of the CDR3 is TGTGCCAGCAGCTTAATCAGGGACACTGAAGCTTTCTTT. It translates to CASSLIRDTEAFF.